The 20 T cell receptor beta chains listed next were all sequenced from one sample in a study of blood T cell repertoires in COVID-19. Here immunoSEQ multiplex PCR was the method, and the copy in TCRdb shows in-frame clones only, minus some. The data hold 300,000 to 400,000 clones, with approximately 90% observed a single time. The sequenced material came from PBMCs or T cells enriched from blood (not recorded which). These receptors came from a young man who had recovered from COVID-19.

This clone came up once. V is TRBV7-2 and J is TRBJ1-6, with 7 positions matching TRBD1. V shed 5 bases, J shed 10 bases, and the junction held 17 bases outside the gene matches. Germline CDR1 reads SGHTA; CDR2 reads FQGNSA. The CDR3 sequence is 17 residues long. The CDR3 coding sequence is TGTGCCAGCAGCGCCGCCGCCGGGACAGATTTTCGGTCACCCCTCCACTTT. Encoded protein: CASSAAAGTDFRSPLHF.

Points on this clone: Mismatch with germline at one junction end may stem from a read error. The chain couples TRBV5-6 to TRBJ2-4, with D tentatively TRBD1 (5 bases). The CDR3 is 12 amino acids. Germline CDR1 reads SGHDT; CDR2 reads YYEEEE. The chain's CDR3 is CASSFLVGQENF. The DNA for the CDR3 is TGTGCCAGCAGCTTTTTGGTGGGGCAAGAGAACTTC.

In this sample, this clone turned up a few times. V is TRBV11-2 and J is TRBJ2-1, with 14 positions matching TRBD2. With V trimmed by 8 bases and J by 5 bases, 5 bases remained unmatched. CDR3 size: 15 residues. The germline V gene has CDR1 SGHAT and CDR2 FQNNGV. CDR3 nucleotides: TGTGCCAGCTCCGGGACTAGCGGGAGTAACAATGAGCAGTTCTTC. Translation: CASSGTSGSNNEQFF.

The chain has TRBV4-3 and TRBJ1-4; possible D gene TRBD1, 5 bases. This CDR3 is built from 18 residues. The V gene's germline CDR1 is LGHNA and CDR2 YSLEER. Trimming shortened V by 1 base and J by 0 bases, and 15 bases separated the two germline ends. CDR3 region: CASSQGLPGITTNEKLFF. DNA for the CDR3: TGCGCCAGCAGCCAAGGTTTGCCAGGGATCACAACTAATGAAAAACTGTTTTTT.

CDR3 DNA: TGTGCCAGCAGCTTGGGGCAGGGGGCTTGGGAAAAACTGTTTTTT. It translates to CASSLGQGAWEKLFF. This rearrangement joins TRBV5-5 to TRBJ1-4; 8 bases fit TRBD1. The J segment lost 8 bases and the V segment lost 0 bases, leaving 6 bases of the junction unmatched. Germline CDR1 is SGHKS and CDR2 is YYEKEE (reference sequence). This CDR3 is built from 15 residues.

The J gene is TRBJ1-1, the V gene TRBV5-5; possible D gene TRBD1, 6 bases. Trimming left V 1 base short and J 5 bases short, with 12 bases between. Germline V gives CDR1 SGHKS, CDR2 YYEKEE (reference sequence). This CDR3 has 14 amino acids. The CDR3 region is CASSLLDRQTEAFF. In DNA, the CDR3 is TGTGCCAGCAGCTTGTTGGACAGACAAACTGAAGCTTTCTTT.

This clone was picked up one time. CDR3 amino acids: CASSPSHGGGFTDTQYF. CDR3 bases: TGTGCCAGCAGCCCAAGTCATGGCGGGGGGTTCACAGATACGCAGTATTTT. This rearrangement joins TRBV11-2 to TRBJ2-3, with 8 bases that match TRBD2. The V gene end was trimmed by 5 bases and the J gene end by 2 bases; junction bases not matched to a gene: 12. The CDR3 runs 17 residues. CDR1 is SGHAT, CDR2 FQNNGV, per germline.

The V gene is TRBV9, the J gene TRBJ2-3, with D possibly TRBD1 on 6 matching bases. The CDR3 runs to 15 residues. CDR1 is SGDLS, CDR2 YYNGEE, per germline. V lost 0 bases, J lost 1 base, and 9 bases lay in between. The DNA of the CDR3 is TGTGCCAGCAGCGTAGCTGGGGGCCGCACAGATACGCAGTATTTT. Protein sequence: CASSVAGGRTDTQYF.

The gene calls are TRBV3-1 (or the pseudogene TRBV3-2) and TRBJ1-5; 9 nucleotides line up with TRBD1. V shed 5 bases and J 7 bases; nucleotides not matched to a gene: 6. The CDR3 covers 14 residues. In germline, CDR1 is LGHDT, CDR2 YNNKEL (reference sequence). CDR3 sequence (DNA): TGTGCCAGCAGCTCCCGGGACAGGGACCAGCCCCAGCATTTT. Encoded protein: CASSSRDRDQPQHF.

The chain links TRBV7-6 to TRBJ1-2, with D unresolved. The CDR3 runs 15 residues. CDR1 is SGHVS, CDR2 FNYEAQ, per germline. Trimming shortened V by 8 bases and J by 0 bases, and 16 bases separated the two germline ends. This CDR3 reads CASSLRSGANYGYTF. The CDR3 DNA follows: TGTGCCAGCTCCCTTAGGTCCGGAGCTAACTATGGCTACACCTTC.

The chain joins TRBV5-1 to TRBJ1-2; TRBD1 is a possible D gene (5 bases). From germline, CDR1 is SGHRS and CDR2 YFSETQ. CDR3 size: 13 residues. The germline V and J ends were trimmed by 4 bases and 5 bases, with 12 bases remaining between them. DNA of the CDR3: TGCGCCAGCAGCCCGACAGAGGAGTATGGCTACACCTTC. Translating it yields CASSPTEEYGYTF.

The chain is built from TRBV3-1 (or the pseudogene TRBV3-2) and TRBJ1-6; D is ambiguous. V lost 5 bases to trimming and J lost 7 bases, with 9 bases between them. CDR1 LGHDT and CDR2 YNNKEL come from the germline V gene (reference sequence). The CDR3 length is 13 residues. The CDR3 nucleotides read TGTGCCAGCAGCTGGAGAAGGAATTCACCCCTCCACTTT. It translates to CASSWRRNSPLHF.

The rearrangement joins TRBV12-5 to TRBJ1-5; D call uncertain. Per the germline V gene, CDR1 is LGHNT and CDR2 is FRNRAP. Trimming pared 0 bases from V and 1 base from J, leaving 10 bases between. The CDR3 is 16 amino acids. CDR3 sequence: CASGLVRQVSNQPQHF. The CDR3 nucleotides read TGTGCTAGTGGTTTGGTACGGCAGGTAAGCAATCAGCCCCAGCATTTT.

Comments on this clone: In the same sample, other DNA sequences code for this CDR3. The chain couples TRBV11-2 to TRBJ2-5; no reliable D call. V was cut by 5 bases and J by 0 bases, with 4 bases left in between. CDR1 and CDR2 from the germline V gene are SGHAT and FQNNGV. This CDR3 comprises 12 residues. The CDR3 DNA reads TGTGCCAGCAGCCGGGACCAAGAGACCCAGTACTTC. Protein sequence: CASSRDQETQYF.

This chain connects TRBV2 to TRBJ2-7; 9 bases map to TRBD2. Per germline, CDR1 SNHLY and CDR2 FYNNEI. CDR3 length: 13 residues. V gave up 7 bases and J gave up 4 bases; unmatched junction bases: 5. This chain's CDR3 is CASNSGRIYEQYF. The CDR3 DNA reads as TGTGCCAGCAATAGCGGGAGAATATACGAGCAGTACTTC. Filled out from reference TRBV2 and TRBJ2-7, the complete variable domain reads EPEVTQTPSHQVTQMGQEVILRCVPISNHLYFYWYRQILGQKVEFLVSFYNNEISEKSEIFDDQFSVERPDGSNFTLKIRSTKLEDSAMYFCASNSGRIYEQYFGPGTRLTVT.

V usage is TRBV7-9 and J usage is TRBJ2-7; 8 bases match TRBD1. The germline V gene has CDR1 SEHNR and CDR2 FQNEAQ (reference sequence). This CDR3 has 16 amino acids. Trimming removed 1 base from V and 1 base from J; junction bases left unmatched: 6. This chain's CDR3 is CASSLETRTGSYEQYF. CDR3 bases: TGTGCCAGCAGCTTAGAAACGCGGACAGGGTCCTACGAGCAGTACTTC.

The J gene is TRBJ1-1, the V gene TRBV28; D is possibly TRBD1 (5 bases). The CDR3 runs to 16 residues. Germline V gives CDR1 MDHEN, CDR2 SYDVKM. With 2 bases removed from V and 0 bases from J, the gap between germline ends came to 13 bases. CDR3 in amino acids: CASSLTSTGLNTEAFF. CDR3 nucleotides: TGTGCCAGCAGTTTAACGAGTACAGGACTGAACACTGAAGCTTTCTTT.

The rearrangement joins TRBV5-1 to TRBJ2-1; 11 nucleotides agree with TRBD2. This CDR3 is built from 15 residues. CDR1 and CDR2 (germline): SGHRS, YFSETQ. With V trimmed by 3 bases and J by 4 bases, 3 bases remained unmatched. The CDR3, as DNA: TGCGCCAGCAGCTCTACTAGCGGGGGTTACAATGAGCAGTTCTTC. Protein sequence: CASSSTSGGYNEQFF.

This chain connects TRBV11-3 to TRBJ1-2; D remains ambiguous. The CDR3 length is 12 residues. The germline V gene has CDR1 SGHNT and CDR2 YENEEA. The V gene lost 0 bases and the J gene lost 5 bases, with 4 bases spanning the gap. CDR3 sequence: CASSLDKYGYTF. CDR3 nucleotides: TGTGCCAGCAGCTTAGATAAATATGGCTACACCTTC.

This chain joins TRBV3-1 (or the pseudogene TRBV3-2) and TRBJ2-2, with 9 bases lining up with TRBD1. Germline-derived CDR1 and CDR2 are LGHDT and YNNKEL (reference sequence). CDR3 size: 15 residues. With V trimmed by 4 bases and J by 6 bases, 6 bases remained unmatched. The CDR3 loop is CASSLETGGAGELFF. CDR3 in DNA: TGTGCCAGCAGCCTAGAGACAGGGGGAGCCGGGGAGCTGTTTTTT.